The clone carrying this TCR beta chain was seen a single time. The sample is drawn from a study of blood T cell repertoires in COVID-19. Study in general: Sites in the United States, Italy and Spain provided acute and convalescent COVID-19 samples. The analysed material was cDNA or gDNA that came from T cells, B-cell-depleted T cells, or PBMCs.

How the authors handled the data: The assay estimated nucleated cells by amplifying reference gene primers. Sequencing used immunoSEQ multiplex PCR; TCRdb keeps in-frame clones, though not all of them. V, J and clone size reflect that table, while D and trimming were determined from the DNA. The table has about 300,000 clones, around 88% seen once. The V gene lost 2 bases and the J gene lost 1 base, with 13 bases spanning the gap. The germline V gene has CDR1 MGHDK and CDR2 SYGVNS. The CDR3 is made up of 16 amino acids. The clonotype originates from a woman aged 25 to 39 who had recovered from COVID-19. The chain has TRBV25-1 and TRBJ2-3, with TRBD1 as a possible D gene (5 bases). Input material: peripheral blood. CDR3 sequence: CASSEVGRVGTDTQYF. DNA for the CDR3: TGTGCCAGCAGTGAAGTCGGCAGGGTTGGCACAGATACGCAGTATTTT.